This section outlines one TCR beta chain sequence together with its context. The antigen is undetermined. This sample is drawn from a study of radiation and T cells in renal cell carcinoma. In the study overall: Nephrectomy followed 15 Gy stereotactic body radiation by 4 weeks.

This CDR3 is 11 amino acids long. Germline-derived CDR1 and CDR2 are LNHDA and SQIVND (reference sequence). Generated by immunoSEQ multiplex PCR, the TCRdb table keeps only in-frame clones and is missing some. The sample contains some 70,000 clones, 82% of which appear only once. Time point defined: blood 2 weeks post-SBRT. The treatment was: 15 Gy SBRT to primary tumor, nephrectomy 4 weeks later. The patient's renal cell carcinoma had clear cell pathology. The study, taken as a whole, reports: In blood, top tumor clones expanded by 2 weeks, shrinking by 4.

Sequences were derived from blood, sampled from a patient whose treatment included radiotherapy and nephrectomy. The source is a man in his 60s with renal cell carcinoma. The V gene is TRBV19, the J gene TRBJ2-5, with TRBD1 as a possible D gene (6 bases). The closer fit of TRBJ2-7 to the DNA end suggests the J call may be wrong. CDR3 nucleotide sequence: TGTGCCAGTAGTGGGACACGCGAGCAGTACTTC. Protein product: CASSGTREQYF.